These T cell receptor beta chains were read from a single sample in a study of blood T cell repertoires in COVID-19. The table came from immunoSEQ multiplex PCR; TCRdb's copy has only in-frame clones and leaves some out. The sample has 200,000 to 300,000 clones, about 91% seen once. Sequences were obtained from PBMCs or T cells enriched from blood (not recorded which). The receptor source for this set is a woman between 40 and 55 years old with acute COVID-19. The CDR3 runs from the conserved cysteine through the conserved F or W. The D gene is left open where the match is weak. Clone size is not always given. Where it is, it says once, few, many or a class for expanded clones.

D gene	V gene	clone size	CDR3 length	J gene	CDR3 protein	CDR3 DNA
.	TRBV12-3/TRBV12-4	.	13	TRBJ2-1	CASSFGRPSGQFF	TGTGCCAGCAGTTTTGGTCGGCCTAGTGGGCAGTTCTTC
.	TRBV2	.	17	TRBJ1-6	CASTEQGGAIVFGPLHF	TGTGCCAGCACGGAACAGGGAGGGGCAATTGTGTTCGGGCCCCTCCACTTT
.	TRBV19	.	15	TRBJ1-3	CASSVFRAAGNTIYF	TGTGCCAGTAGTGTATTCAGGGCAGCTGGAAACACCATATATTTT
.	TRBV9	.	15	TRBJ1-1	CASSVVDGAGGEAFF	TGTGCCAGCAGCGTAGTGGATGGGGCGGGGGGTGAAGCTTTCTTT
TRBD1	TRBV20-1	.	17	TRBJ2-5	CSASALLGQVFQETQYF	TGCAGTGCTAGTGCCCTTCTGGGACAGGTTTTCCAAGAGACCCAGTACTTC
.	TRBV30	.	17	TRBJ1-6	CAWITGTTSSYNSPLHF	TGTGCCTGGATTACAGGGACCACAAGCTCCTATAATTCACCCCTCCACTTT
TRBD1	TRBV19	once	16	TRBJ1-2	CASSTAFGDRGHGYTF	TGTGCCAGTAGTACCGCCTTTGGGGACAGGGGGCATGGCTACACCTTC
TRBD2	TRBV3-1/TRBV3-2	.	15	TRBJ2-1	CASSYGTSGSNEQFF	TGTGCCAGCAGCTACGGGACTAGCGGGAGTAACGAGCAGTTCTTC
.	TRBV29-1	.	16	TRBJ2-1	CSVERTWLAPYNEQFF	TGCAGCGTTGAAAGGACGTGGTTAGCGCCATACAATGAGCAGTTCTTC
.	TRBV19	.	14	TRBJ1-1	CASSSLAGYTEAFF	TGTGCCAGTAGTTCCCTGGCAGGGTACACTGAAGCTTTCTTT
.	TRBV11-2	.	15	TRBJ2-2	CASSLDSRNTGELFF	TGTGCCAGCAGCTTGGACTCACGGAACACCGGGGAGCTGTTTTTT
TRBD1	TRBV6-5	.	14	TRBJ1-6	CASSPTGSYSPLHF	TGTGCCAGCAGTCCGACAGGGAGTTATTCACCCCTCCACTTT
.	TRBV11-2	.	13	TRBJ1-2	CASSSVGNYGYTF	TGTGCCAGCAGCTCCGTCGGGAACTATGGCTACACCTTC
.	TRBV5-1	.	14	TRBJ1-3	CASSLIPGGNTIYF	TGCGCCAGCAGCTTGATACCCGGGGGAAACACCATATATTTT
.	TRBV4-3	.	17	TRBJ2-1	CASSQARIPLGVDEQFF	TGCGCCAGCAGCCAAGCACGGATCCCTCTAGGGGTCGATGAGCAGTTCTTC
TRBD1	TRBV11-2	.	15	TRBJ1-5	CASSLRTGPNQPQHF	TGTGCCAGCAGCCTTAGGACAGGGCCTAATCAGCCCCAGCATTTT
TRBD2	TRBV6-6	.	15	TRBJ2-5	CASRRLAGDQETQYF	TGTGCCAGCAGGAGACTAGCGGGGGACCAAGAGACCCAGTACTTC
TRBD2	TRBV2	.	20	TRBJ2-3	CASSEALLAGAPTRTDTQYF	TGTGCCAGCAGTGAAGCGCTTCTAGCGGGGGCACCAACTAGGACAGATACGCAGTATTTT
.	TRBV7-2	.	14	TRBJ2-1	CASSLAREINEQFF	TGTGCCAGCAGCTTAGCCCGGGAGATAAATGAGCAGTTCTTC
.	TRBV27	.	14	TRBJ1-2	CASSFSNNRVGYTF	TGTGCCAGCAGTTTCTCGAACAACAGGGTTGGCTACACCTTC
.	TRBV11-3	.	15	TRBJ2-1	CASRPAPQKSNEQFF	TGTGCCAGCAGGCCCGCTCCCCAGAAGTCCAATGAGCAGTTCTTC
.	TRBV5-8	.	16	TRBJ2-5	CASSSGGTEYQETQYF	TGTGCCAGCAGCTCCGGCGGGACGGAGTACCAAGAGACCCAGTACTTC
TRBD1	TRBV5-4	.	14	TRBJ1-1	CASSSDRGVTEAFF	TGTGCCAGCAGCAGCGACAGGGGGGTCACTGAAGCTTTCTTT
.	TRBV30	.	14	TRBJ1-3	CAWSNGDISNTIYF	TGTGCCTGGAGTAACGGGGATATATCGAACACCATATATTTT
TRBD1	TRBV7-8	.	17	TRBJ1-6	CASSLGVGTGGNSPLHF	TGTGCCAGCAGCTTAGGGGTAGGGACAGGCGGTAATTCACCCCTCCACTTT
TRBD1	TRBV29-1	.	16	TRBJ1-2	CSADERDRESYYGYTF	TGCAGCGCCGATGAGCGGGACAGGGAGAGCTACTATGGCTACACCTTC
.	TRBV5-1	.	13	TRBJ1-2	CASGPTGLWDYTF	TGCGCCAGCGGACCAACAGGGCTGTGGGACTACACCTTC
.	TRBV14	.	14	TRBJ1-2	CASSQDLGGNGYTF	TGTGCCAGCAGCCAAGATTTGGGGGGGAATGGCTACACCTTC
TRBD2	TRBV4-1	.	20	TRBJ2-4	CASSLIGLAGGPGAKNIQYF	TGCGCCAGCAGCCTAATAGGACTAGCGGGGGGGCCGGGTGCCAAAAACATTCAGTACTTC
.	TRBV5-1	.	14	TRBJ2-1	CASSFGTLYNEQFF	TGCGCCAGCAGCTTTGGGACTCTATACAATGAGCAGTTCTTC
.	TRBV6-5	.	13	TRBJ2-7	CASSRTLSYEQYF	TGTGCCAGCAGCCGCACGCTATCCTACGAGCAGTACTTC
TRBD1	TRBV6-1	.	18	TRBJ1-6	CASSVNPPGQGGNSPLHF	TGTGCCAGCAGTGTTAACCCCCCGGGACAGGGGGGGAATTCACCCCTCCACTTT
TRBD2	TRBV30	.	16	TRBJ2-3	CAWSSRLAGSTDTQYF	TGTGCCTGGTCTTCTCGACTAGCGGGGAGCACAGATACGCAGTATTTT
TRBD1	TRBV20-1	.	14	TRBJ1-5	CSARGTGDYQPQHF	TGCAGTGCTCGTGGGACAGGAGATTATCAGCCCCAGCATTTT
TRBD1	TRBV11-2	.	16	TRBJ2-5	CASSFRDRGQGETQYF	TGTGCCAGCAGCTTTCGGGACAGGGGGCAGGGAGAGACCCAGTACTTC
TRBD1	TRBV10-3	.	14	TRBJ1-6	CAISEGQGDSPLHF	TGTGCCATCAGTGAGGGTCAGGGGGATTCACCCCTCCACTTT
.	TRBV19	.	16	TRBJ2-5	CASSISGKGDQETQYF	TGTGCCAGTAGTATATCAGGAAAGGGGGACCAAGAGACCCAGTACTTC
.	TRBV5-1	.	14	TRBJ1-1	CASAYIDGGTEAFF	TGCGCCAGCGCCTACATAGACGGGGGCACTGAAGCTTTCTTT
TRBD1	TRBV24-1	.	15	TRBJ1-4	CATSDRQGPREKLFF	TGTGCCACCAGTGATCGACAGGGCCCGAGGGAAAAACTGTTTTTT
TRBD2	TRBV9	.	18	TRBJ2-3	CASSVGGRATFSTDTQYF	TGTGCCAGCAGCGTAGGGGGGAGGGCCACGTTTAGCACAGATACGCAGTATTTT
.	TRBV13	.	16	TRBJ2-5	CASTHGRSPGEETQYF	TGTGCCAGCACCCACGGCCGATCCCCAGGGGAAGAGACCCAGTACTTC
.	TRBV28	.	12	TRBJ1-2	CASSLQGGGYTF	TGTGCCAGCAGCCTTCAAGGCGGTGGCTACACCTTC
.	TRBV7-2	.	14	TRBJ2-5	CASSLPRQLETQYF	TGTGCCAGCAGCTTACCCCGACAGTTAGAGACCCAGTACTTC
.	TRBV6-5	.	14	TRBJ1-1	CASRRQSQNTEAFF	TGTGCCAGCAGGAGACAGTCACAGAACACTGAAGCTTTCTTT
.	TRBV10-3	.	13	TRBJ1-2	CAISENRDYGYTF	TGTGCCATCAGTGAGAACAGGGACTATGGCTACACCTTC
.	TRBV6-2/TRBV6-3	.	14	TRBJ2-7	CASSYDPAPGEQYF	TGTGCCAGCAGTTACGATCCAGCTCCGGGGGAGCAGTACTTC
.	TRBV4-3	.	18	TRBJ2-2	CASSQSTRGAKNTGELFF	TGCGCCAGCAGCCAATCGACCCGGGGGGCCAAGAACACCGGGGAGCTGTTTTTT
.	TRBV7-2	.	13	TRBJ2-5	CASSPNRAETQYF	TGTGCCAGCAGCCCAAACAGGGCTGAGACCCAGTACTTC
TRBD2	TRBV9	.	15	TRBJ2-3	CASSVLAGDTDTQYF	TGTGCCAGCAGCGTTTTAGCGGGTGACACAGATACGCAGTATTTT
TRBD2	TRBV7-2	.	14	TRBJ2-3	CASSTSGYTDTQYF	TGTGCCAGCAGTACTAGCGGCTACACAGATACGCAGTATTTT
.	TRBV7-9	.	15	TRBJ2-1	CASNPPSGDYNEQFF	TGTGCCAGCAACCCACCTTCGGGAGACTACAATGAGCAGTTCTTC
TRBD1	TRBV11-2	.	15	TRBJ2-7	CASSGGTGPSYEQYF	TGTGCCAGCAGCGGCGGGACAGGCCCCTCCTACGAGCAGTACTTC
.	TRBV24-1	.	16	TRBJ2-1	CATSDLKGGSMNEQFF	TGTGCCACCAGTGATTTGAAGGGGGGGAGTATGAATGAGCAGTTCTTC
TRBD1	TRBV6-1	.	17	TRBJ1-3	CASSEAFGTVSGNTIYF	TGTGCCAGCAGTGAAGCATTCGGGACAGTCTCTGGAAACACCATATATTTT
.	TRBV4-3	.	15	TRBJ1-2	CASSQDRMQRYGYTF	TGCGCCAGCAGCCAAGACCGGATGCAGCGTTATGGCTACACCTTC